This TCR beta chain stems from a study of cytomegalovirus exposure and HLA in healthy donors. Worth noting for this clone: Its specificity is unknown.

The PCR made use of 60 Vbeta and 13 Jbeta primers. Assay: immunoSEQ multiplex PCR; the TCRdb copy retains only in-frame clones and omits some. The data hold around 180,000 clones, with roughly 80% observed a single time. Deletions cut 1 base from V and 4 bases from J, with 11 bases between. Germline V gene lookup returns CDR1 SGHRS and CDR2 YFSETQ. The CDR3 contains 15 residues. Whole-study results and caveats: The authors assumed roughly uniform sequencing depth across donors for presence/absence analyses. Solely CMV serostatus was available to characterize immune exposure. Per a later analysis, 18,000 or so TCR beta sequences showed association with HLA alleles at 0.05 false discovery rate.

V and J are TRBV5-1 and TRBJ2-2; perhaps TRBD1 as D (5 bases). The sequencing input was PBMCs. This clonotype was obtained from a man aged 55 to 70 in good health and CMV-seronegative. The CDR3 coding sequence is TGCGCCAGCAGCTTGCGCCAGGGTAGCACCGGGGAGCTGTTTTTT. Protein: CASSLRQGSTGELFF.